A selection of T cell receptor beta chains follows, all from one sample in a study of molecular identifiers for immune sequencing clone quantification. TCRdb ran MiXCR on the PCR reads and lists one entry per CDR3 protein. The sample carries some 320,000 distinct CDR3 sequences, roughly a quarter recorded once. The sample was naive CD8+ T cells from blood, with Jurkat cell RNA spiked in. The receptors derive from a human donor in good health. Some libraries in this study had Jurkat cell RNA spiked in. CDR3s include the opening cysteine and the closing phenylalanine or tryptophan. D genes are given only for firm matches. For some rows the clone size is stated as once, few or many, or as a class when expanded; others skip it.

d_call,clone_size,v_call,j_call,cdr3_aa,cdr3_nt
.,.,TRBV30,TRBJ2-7,CAWSGGAGEQYF,TGTGCCTGGAGTGGAGGGGCTGGCGAGCAGTACTTC
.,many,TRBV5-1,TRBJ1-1,CASSLQRHLNTEAFF,TGCGCCAGCAGCTTGCAACGTCACCTGAACACTGAAGCTTTCTTT
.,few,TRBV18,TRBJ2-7,CASSPQPGSEQYF,TGTGCCAGCTCACCACAGCCCGGATCCGAGCAGTACTTC
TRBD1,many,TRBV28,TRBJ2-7,CASKRTGVYEQYF,TGTGCCAGCAAAAGGACAGGGGTTTACGAGCAGTACTTC
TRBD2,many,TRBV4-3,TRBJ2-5,CASSQTSGRPETQYF,TGCGCCAGCAGCCAAACTAGCGGGAGGCCTGAGACCCAGTACTTC
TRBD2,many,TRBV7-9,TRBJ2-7,CASCPGLAGVSSYEQYF,TGTGCCAGCTGTCCGGGACTAGCGGGAGTGAGTTCCTACGAGCAGTACTTC
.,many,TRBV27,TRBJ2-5,CASSPRLVQETQYF,TGTGCCAGCAGTCCCCGACTAGTCCAAGAGACCCAGTACTTC
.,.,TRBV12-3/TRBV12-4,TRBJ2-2,CASSGTDGELFF,TGTGCCAGCAGTGGAACGGACGGGGAGCTGTTTTTT
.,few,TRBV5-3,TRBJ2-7,CASSLSTGSYEQYF,TGTGCCAGCAGCTTATCGACAGGCTCCTACGAGCAGTACTTC
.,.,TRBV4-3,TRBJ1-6,CASSQDYSDSNSPLHF,TGCGCCAGCAGCCAAGATTATAGCGATAGTAATTCACCCCTCCACTTT
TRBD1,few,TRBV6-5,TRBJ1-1,CASSYSRDRGTEAFF,TGTGCCAGCAGTTACTCCCGGGACAGGGGGACTGAAGCTTTCTTT
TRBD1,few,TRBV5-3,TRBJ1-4,CASSEDRNNEKLVF,TGTGCCAGCAGCGAGGACAGGAATAATGAAAAACTGGTTTTT
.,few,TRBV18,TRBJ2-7,CASSPEDRLITYEQYF,TGTGCCAGCTCACCCGAGGACAGATTAATAACCTACGAGCAGTACTTC